Listed below are T cell receptor beta chains from one sample, sequenced in a study of T-cell memory formation after mild COVID-19. TCRdb processed the 5' RACE reads anew with MiXCR; each CDR3 protein has one entry. This sample has roughly 560,000 distinct CDR3 sequences, with over 20% found just once. The sample consisted of PBMCs or a T cell subset sorted from them (not recorded which). These receptors all stem from an adult woman who had mild COVID-19 (a few samples of this study predate the infection). Cell type and time point are not known. CDR3s include the opening cysteine and the closing phenylalanine or tryptophan. The D gene is left open where the match is weak. Size tells how often a clone was seen (once, few, many) or the class of an expanded clone, and some rows leave it out.

CDR3aa	CDR3nt	j_gene	v_gene	abundance	d_gene
CASSVATWRQGTGELFF	TGTGCCAGCAGCGTAGCTACGTGGAGACAGGGCACCGGGGAGCTGTTTTTT	TRBJ2-2	TRBV9	few	TRBD1
CSAAGTGGHEQYF	TGCAGTGCGGCCGGGACTGGTGGCCACGAGCAGTACTTC	TRBJ2-7	TRBV20-1	-	-
CASSSTGQIITGELFF	TGTGCCAGCAGCTCCACGGGACAGATAATCACCGGGGAGCTGTTTTTT	TRBJ2-2	TRBV11-2	-	TRBD1
CASGLLDRGNGELFF	TGTGCCAGCGGCTTACTGGACAGGGGAAACGGGGAGCTGTTTTTT	TRBJ2-2	TRBV12-3/TRBV12-4	few	TRBD1
CASRGPDSPLHF	TGTGCCAGCAGGGGCCCAGATTCACCCCTCCACTTT	TRBJ1-6	TRBV12-3/TRBV12-4	-	-
CASSVGLAYNEQFF	TGTGCCAGCAGCGTAGGGCTAGCGTACAATGAGCAGTTCTTC	TRBJ2-1	TRBV9	-	-
CASSPGDYRQETQYF	TGTGCCAGCTCACCAGGGGACTACCGTCAAGAGACCCAGTACTTC	TRBJ2-5	TRBV18	-	TRBD2
CAWSVAGELFF	TGTGCCTGGAGTGTCGCCGGGGAGCTGTTTTTT	TRBJ2-2	TRBV30	few	-
CSARQGARGNQPQHF	TGCAGTGCTAGACAGGGGGCTAGGGGCAATCAGCCCCAGCATTTT	TRBJ1-5	TRBV20-1	-	TRBD1
CASSAAAGRMTAGELFF	TGTGCCAGCAGCGCCGCGGCGGGGCGGATGACAGCCGGGGAGCTGTTTTTT	TRBJ2-2	TRBV9	few	-
CAINTSPTDTQYF	TGTGCCATCAACACTAGTCCCACAGATACGCAGTATTTT	TRBJ2-3	TRBV10-3	few	-
CAWSVWGNYNEQFF	TGTGCCTGGAGTGTCTGGGGAAACTACAATGAGCAGTTCTTC	TRBJ2-1	TRBV30	few	-
CATSVSVHEQFF	TGTGCCACCAGTGTCTCGGTCCATGAGCAGTTCTTC	TRBJ2-1	TRBV24-1	few	-
CASSRLRMNTEAFF	TGTGCCAGCAGTCGTCTCCGGATGAACACTGAAGCTTTCTTT	TRBJ1-1	TRBV12-3/TRBV12-4	-	-
CATSRVRGLAGEGSSGANVLTF	TGTGCCACCAGCAGAGTCCGGGGGCTAGCGGGAGAGGGATCCTCTGGGGCCAACGTCCTGACTTTC	TRBJ2-6	TRBV15	-	TRBD2
CASSQAVTGTITGELFF	TGTGCCAGCAGCCAAGCGGTCACAGGGACGATCACCGGGGAGCTGTTTTTT	TRBJ2-2	TRBV4-2	-	-
CASSSPRQGAGTEAFF	TGCGCCAGCAGCTCCCCCCGACAGGGGGCCGGCACTGAAGCTTTCTTT	TRBJ1-1	TRBV5-1	once	TRBD1
CATSDAGTAATGELFF	TGTGCCACCAGTGATGCCGGGACCGCGGCCACCGGGGAGCTGTTTTTT	TRBJ2-2	TRBV24-1	few	-
CSALGQGAPYEQYF	TGCAGCGCCTTAGGACAGGGGGCTCCCTACGAGCAGTACTTC	TRBJ2-7	TRBV29-1	-	TRBD1
CSASRTDNEKLFF	TGCAGCGCGTCTAGGACAGATAATGAAAAACTGTTTTTT	TRBJ1-4	TRBV29-1	many	-
CASSTGHLVSGNTIYF	TGTGCCAGCAGCACGGGACACCTAGTCTCTGGAAACACCATATATTTT	TRBJ1-3	TRBV7-6	-	-
CSAPGQVGDNEQFF	TGCAGTGCCCCGGGACAGGTGGGTGACAATGAGCAGTTCTTC	TRBJ2-1	TRBV20-1	few	TRBD1